Sequencing of this T cell receptor beta chain was carried out in a study of OX40 agonist ivuxolimab in advanced cancers. Study-wide background: The study treated patients with ivuxolimab, an agonistic anti-OX40 (CD134) antibody.

Generated by immunoSEQ multiplex PCR, the TCRdb table keeps only in-frame clones and is missing some. Here the sample spans almost 80,000 clones, approximately 80% being singletons. The CDR3 is made up of 12 amino acids. V shed 5 bases and J shed 4 bases, with 5 bases lying between them. Per the germline V gene, CDR1 is SGHTA and CDR2 is FQGNSA. Autoimmune disease history or systemic immunosuppression meant exclusion. The sequencing used CD4+ or CD8+ T cells sorted from blood, collected in a trial of the OX40 agonist ivuxolimab. V is TRBV7-2 and J is TRBJ2-2, with D unresolved. The sequence came from an adult with an advanced solid tumor such as melanoma, head and neck, liver or kidney cancer. The CDR3 loop reads CASSRSTGELFF. The CDR3 DNA is TGTGCCAGCAGCCGGTCCACCGGGGAGCTGTTTTTT. Full variable domain (remainder filled in from reference TRBV7-2 and TRBJ2-2): GAGVSQSPSNKVTEKGKDVELRCDPISGHTALYWYRQSLGQGLEFLIYFQGNSAPDKSGLPSDRFSAERTGGSVSTLTIQRTQQEDSAVYLCASSRSTGELFFGEGSRLTVL.